Here is one T cell receptor (beta chain) with its context. This specimen belongs to a study of blood T cell repertoires in COVID-19. Study in general: The United States, Italy and Spain were the sources of the acute and convalescent COVID-19 samples.

The V segment lost 3 bases and the J segment 4 bases; nucleotides outside the gene matches: 11. This CDR3 is 16 amino acids long. CDR1 is PRHDT and CDR2 is FYEKMQ in the germline V gene (reference sequence). Original methodology: Estimates of nucleated cell counts were drawn from the amplification of reference gene primers. TCRdb keeps only in-frame clones here, not all; method: immunoSEQ multiplex PCR. Clonal size and the V and J genes are those of that table, whereas D and trimming came from the DNA. The table lists 350,000 to 550,000 clones, 87% of them singletons. This study enrolled people aged about 18 to 90 from about two dozen US geographic areas.

The rearrangement links TRBV13 to TRBJ1-1; the match to TRBD1 covers 7 bases. Source material: PBMCs or T cells enriched from blood (not recorded which). The source is a young woman with acute COVID-19. The DNA for the CDR3 is TGTGCCAGCAGCTTGCAGGGGGAGCGGTGGGGCACTGAAGCTTTCTTT. It is translated as CASSLQGERWGTEAFF. Using reference TRBV13 and TRBJ1-1 for the parts outside the CDR3, the full variable domain is AAGVIQSPRHLIKEKRETATLKCYPIPRHDTVYWYQQGPGQDPQFLISFYEKMQSDKGSIPDRFSAQQFSDYHSELNMSSLELGDSALYFCASSLQGERWGTEAFFGQGTRLTVV.